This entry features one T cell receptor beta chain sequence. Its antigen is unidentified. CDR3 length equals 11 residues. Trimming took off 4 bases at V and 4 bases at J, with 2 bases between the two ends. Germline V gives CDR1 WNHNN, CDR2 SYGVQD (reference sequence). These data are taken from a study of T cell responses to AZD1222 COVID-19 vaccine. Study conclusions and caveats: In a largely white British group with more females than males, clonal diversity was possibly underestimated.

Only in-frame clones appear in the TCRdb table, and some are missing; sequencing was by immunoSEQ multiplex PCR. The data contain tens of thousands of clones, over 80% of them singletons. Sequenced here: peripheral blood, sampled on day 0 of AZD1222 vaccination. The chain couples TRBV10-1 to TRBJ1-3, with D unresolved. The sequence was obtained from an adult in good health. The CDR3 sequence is CASSVGNTIYF. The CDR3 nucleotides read TGCGCCAGCAGTGTGGGAAACACCATATATTTT.